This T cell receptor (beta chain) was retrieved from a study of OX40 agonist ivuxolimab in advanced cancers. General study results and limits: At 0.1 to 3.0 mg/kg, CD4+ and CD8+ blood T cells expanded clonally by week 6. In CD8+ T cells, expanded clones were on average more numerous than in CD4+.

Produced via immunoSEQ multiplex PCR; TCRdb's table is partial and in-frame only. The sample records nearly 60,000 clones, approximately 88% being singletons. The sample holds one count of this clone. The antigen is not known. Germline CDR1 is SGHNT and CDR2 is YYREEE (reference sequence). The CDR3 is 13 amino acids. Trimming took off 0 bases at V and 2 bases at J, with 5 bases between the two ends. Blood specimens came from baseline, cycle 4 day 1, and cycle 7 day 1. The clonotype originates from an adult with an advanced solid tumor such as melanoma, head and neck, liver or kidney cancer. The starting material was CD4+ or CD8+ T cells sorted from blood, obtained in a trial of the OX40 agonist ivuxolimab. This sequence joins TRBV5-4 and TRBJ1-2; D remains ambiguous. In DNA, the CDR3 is TGTGCCAGCAGCTTGGAGGCAAACTATGGCTACACCTTC. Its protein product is CASSLEANYGYTF.